This T cell receptor (beta chain) appears in the sequencing data of a study of T cell changes during pregnancy in multiple sclerosis. Assay used: immunoSEQ multiplex PCR; TCRdb lists only in-frame clones, some missing. The repertoire holds around 62,000 clones, about 89% seen once, with 0.76% in the top ten. The CDR3 runs to 14 residues. CDR1 MRHNA and CDR2 SNTAGT come from the germline V gene. V was cut by 5 bases and J by 5 bases, with 13 bases left in between. The V and J genes are TRBV6-4 and TRBJ1-5; D is unclear. The material sequenced was CD4+ T cells from peripheral blood mononuclear cells, taken in the first trimester of pregnancy. This clonotype was obtained from a female donor with multiple sclerosis, enrolled in a pregnancy study. The CDR3 nucleotides read TGTGCCAGCAGTAATAGATACGGAGATCAGCCCCAGCATTTT. Protein: CASSNRYGDQPQHF.